This record looks at one T cell receptor (beta chain) sequence and its context. This entry comes from a study of blood T cell repertoires in COVID-19. Study in general: Italy, Spain and the United States were the sources of the convalescent and acute COVID-19 samples. Sources were T cells, B-cell-depleted T cells, or PBMCs; the material itself was cDNA or gDNA.

Per the study methods: Amplification from reference gene primers served as the basis for estimated nucleated cell counts. Profiling relied on immunoSEQ multiplex PCR, and the TCRdb table lists in-frame clones only, not all of them. The V and J calls and clone size are taken from that table; D and trimming were inferred from the DNA. The table records more than 50,000 clones, 80% to 85% of them present only once. The sequence came from a woman aged 60-75 years with acute or convalescent COVID-19. The sequenced sample was peripheral blood.

The CDR3 DNA is TGTGCCAGCAGTTATAAGGGAAGGGGGTTATACAATGAGCAGTTCTTC. Protein sequence: CASSYKGRGLYNEQFF. The chain links TRBV6-5 to TRBJ2-1; D perhaps matches TRBD1 (6 bases). V was clipped by 3 bases and J by 4 bases, with 16 bases between them. CDR3 length: 16 residues. The germline V gene has CDR1 MNHEY and CDR2 SVGAGI.